This T cell receptor (beta chain) derives from a study of T cells in Graves' hyperthyroidism and ophthalmopathy. The TCR beta CDR3 regions underwent amplification using RNA transcripts as the source. A first-round RT-PCR of the TCR CDR3 used the HTBI primer set. TCRdb recomputed calls from the multiplex PCR reads with MiXCR, one row per CDR3 protein. This sample has over 400,000 distinct CDR3 sequences, with roughly 14% found just once. This TCR was sampled from a man between 18 and 35 years old with Graves' ophthalmopathy. Source material: blood.

CDR3 nucleotides: TGTGCCAGCAGATCTCCCGGGACAGGGAATTTTCGAGAGACCCAGTACTTC. This encodes CASRSPGTGNFRETQYF. The J gene is TRBJ2-5, the V gene TRBV25-1; the match to TRBD1 covers 9 bases. The CDR3 runs 17 residues. V was clipped by 6 bases and J by 4 bases; unmatched bases: 15. Germline V gene lookup returns CDR1 MGHDK and CDR2 SYGVNS.